This TCR beta chain was obtained from a study of blood T cell repertoires in COVID-19. As for the study in general: Acute-phase and convalescent COVID-19 samples originated in the United States, Italy and Spain. T cells, B-cell-depleted T cells, or PBMCs provided the cDNA or gDNA that served as material.

As handled by the study authors: Reference gene primer amplification yielded estimated nucleated cell counts. Repertoires were generated with immunoSEQ multiplex PCR, while TCRdb's copy carries only in-frame clones and drops some. V, J and clone size were drawn from that table, and D and trimming were deduced from the DNA. The table shows roughly 230,000 clones, with about 80% occurring only once. This clonotype originated in a man aged 45 to 65 with active or convalescent COVID-19. Sequencing was performed on peripheral blood.

The CDR3 is CASSQERGGGAYEQFF. The DNA for the CDR3 is TGTGCCAGCAGCCAAGAGAGGGGCGGGGGGGCTTACGAGCAGTTCTTC. The J gene is TRBJ2-1, the V gene TRBV4-2, with TRBD2 matching 9 bases. This CDR3 is 16 amino acids long. From germline, CDR1 is LGHNA and CDR2 YNFKEQ. V trimming: 0 bases; J trimming: 10 bases; junction bases outside the gene matches: 10.